This T cell receptor (beta chain) was captured by sequencing in a study of regulatory T cells in long-lasting Graves disease. Time point: persistent/refractory GD, antithyroid drugs over 5 years with positive TRAb. PBMC-derived RNA was used for the TCR library. The TCR beta library used iRepertoire HTBI primers with Arm-PCR amplification of CDR3. TCRdb processed the multiplex PCR reads anew with MiXCR; each CDR3 protein has one entry. Of roughly 700,000 distinct CDR3 sequences in the sample, 30% are singletons; the top ten hold roughly 46%. V dropped 2 bases and J dropped 4; count of bases not matched to a gene: 8. The CDR3 contains 16 residues. Per germline, CDR1 MDHEN and CDR2 SYDVKM. A few counts support this clonotype. As yet, its antigen is unknown. Study-level findings and limits: Persistent Graves' patients showed less TCR diversity than newly diagnosed patients showed. Persistent disease was associated with favored TRBV28 usage and with favored use of TRBJ1-2 and TRBJ2-5. The number of shared public clonotypes was higher in persistent patients (about 2,700) than new patients (more than 850).

The gene calls are TRBV28 and TRBJ1-5; 7 bases are a match to TRBD1. This sequence was found in a female donor with Graves disease. The sequences come from peripheral blood mononuclear cells (PBMCs), collected when the disease was refractory, from a patient treated with antithyroid drugs. The CDR3 loop reads CASSLQTTGANQPQHF. The DNA of the CDR3 is TGTGCCAGCAGTTTACAGACTACAGGGGCGAATCAGCCCCAGCATTTT. The full variable domain, with the rest looked up from reference TRBV28 and TRBJ1-5, is DVKVTQSSRYLVKRTGEKVFLECVQDMDHENMFWYRQDPGLGLRLIYFSYDVKMKEKGDIPEGYSVSREKKERFSLILESASTNQTSMYLCASSLQTTGANQPQHFGDGTRLSIL.